This T cell receptor beta chain comes out of a study of cytomegalovirus exposure and HLA in healthy donors. Study observations and caveats: Several of the most significant clusters were apparently associated with common viral pathogens in a later analysis.

Deletions cut 3 bases from V and 1 base from J, with 9 bases between. There are 14 residues in the CDR3. Germline V gives CDR1 LNHNV, CDR2 YYDKDF (reference sequence). The PCR used 60 Vbeta and 13 Jbeta primers. Assay: immunoSEQ multiplex PCR; the TCRdb copy retains only in-frame clones and omits some. This listing includes some 89,000 clones. A word on this clone: Its target is not known.

The source material was PBMCs. This chain links TRBV15 with TRBJ1-2; D call uncertain. This clonotype was obtained from a woman aged 25 to 45 in good health and CMV-seronegative. CDR3 region: CATSRDGLNYGYTF. The CDR3 bases are TGTGCCACCAGCAGGGACGGACTTAACTATGGCTACACCTTC.